This entry features one T cell receptor (beta chain) sequence. As yet, its antigen is unknown. TCRdb's table, derived via immunoSEQ multiplex PCR, lists solely in-frame clones and lacks some. The table shows over 75,000 clones, with 75% to 90% occurring only once. The sample belongs to a study of T cell responses to AZD1222 COVID-19 vaccine. About the research overall: Second-dose schedules of about 4 or about 12 weeks were combined. Whole-study results and caveats: Clonal diversity was possibly underestimated, and white British individuals and females predominated among donors. CD4 TCRs associated with vaccination spanned spike, dominating at 160-218 and 743-854. Only after the peak T cell response were repertoires sampled.

CDR1 is LNHDA and CDR2 is SQIVND in the germline V gene (reference sequence). This CDR3 comprises 17 residues. The J segment lost 5 bases and the V segment lost 3 bases, leaving 11 bases of the junction unmatched. The chain is built from TRBV19 and TRBJ2-2; 8 bases match TRBD2. This TCR was recovered from an adult in good health. Sequencing was performed on peripheral blood, taken on day 0 of AZD1222 vaccination. CDR3 in DNA: TGTGCCAGTAGTATGTCCGGCGGGGGGCGCCGGACCGGGGAGCTGTTTTTT. Protein: CASSMSGGGRRTGELFF.